This TCR beta chain emerged from a study of blood T cells in healthy people across ages. Whole-study context: About one barcoded TCR beta cDNA was captured per two T cells.

A second PCR of 7 to 11 cycles used a sample-barcoded 5' primer and a J-beta primer mix. MiXCR, applied by TCRdb to the 5' RACE reads, yields one record per CDR3 protein. The sample includes roughly 2 million distinct CDR3 sequences, roughly 52% of them seen just once. The CDR3 length is 15 residues. V gave up 6 bases and J gave up 6 bases, with 19 bases separating them. Looked up from germline, CDR1 is SGHTA and CDR2 is FQGNSA. Study observations and caveats: Long-lived and aged donors differed, with more naive CD4+ cells and higher diversity in the long-lived. Estimated diversity that came from one million T cells was considered an underestimate.

Concerning this clonotype: Its antigen is still unknown.

Whenever a sample was processed, at least 6 million PBMCs were isolated. The chain joins TRBV7-2 to TRBJ2-3; D may be TRBD1 (8 bases). The sequencing input was blood. The sequence derives from a woman aged 40 to 49 in good health. CDR3 in amino acids: CASSLDRVGGDTQYF. The CDR3 DNA is TGTGCCAGCAGTTTGGACAGGGTGGGGGGGGATACGCAGTATTTT.